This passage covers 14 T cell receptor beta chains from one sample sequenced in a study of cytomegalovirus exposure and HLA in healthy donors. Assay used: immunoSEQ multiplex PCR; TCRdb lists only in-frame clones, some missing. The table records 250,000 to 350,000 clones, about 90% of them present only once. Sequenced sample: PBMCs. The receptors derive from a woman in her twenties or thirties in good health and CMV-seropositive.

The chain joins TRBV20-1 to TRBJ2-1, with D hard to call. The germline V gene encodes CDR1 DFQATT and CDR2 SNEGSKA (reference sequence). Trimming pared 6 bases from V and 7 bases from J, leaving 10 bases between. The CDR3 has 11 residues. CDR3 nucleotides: TGCAGTGCCCCGGGCATGAATGAGCAGTTCTTC. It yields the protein CSAPGMNEQFF.

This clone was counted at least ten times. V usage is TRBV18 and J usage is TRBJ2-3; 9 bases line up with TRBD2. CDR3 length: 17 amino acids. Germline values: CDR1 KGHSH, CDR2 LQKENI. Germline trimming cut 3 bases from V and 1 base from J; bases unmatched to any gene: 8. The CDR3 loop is CASSPFQRGDRTDTQYF. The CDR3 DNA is TGTGCCAGCTCACCGTTCCAGCGGGGGGACCGCACAGATACGCAGTATTTT.

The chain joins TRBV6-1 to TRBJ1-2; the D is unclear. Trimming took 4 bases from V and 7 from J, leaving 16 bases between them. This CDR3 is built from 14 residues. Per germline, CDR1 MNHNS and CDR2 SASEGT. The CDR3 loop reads CASSVPTSPTGYTF. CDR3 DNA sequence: TGTGCCAGCAGTGTTCCGACATCCCCCACTGGCTACACCTTC.

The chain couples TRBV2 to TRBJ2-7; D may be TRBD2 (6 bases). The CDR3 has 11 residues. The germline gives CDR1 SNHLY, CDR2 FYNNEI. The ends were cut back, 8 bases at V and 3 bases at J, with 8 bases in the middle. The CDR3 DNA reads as TGTGCCAGCGGGCGGGACTACGAGCAGTACTTC. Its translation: CASGRDYEQYF. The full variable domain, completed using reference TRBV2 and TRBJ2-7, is EPEVTQTPSHQVTQMGQEVILRCVPISNHLYFYWYRQILGQKVEFLVSFYNNEISEKSEIFDDQFSVERPDGSNFTLKIRSTKLEDSAMYFCASGRDYEQYFGPGTRLTVT.

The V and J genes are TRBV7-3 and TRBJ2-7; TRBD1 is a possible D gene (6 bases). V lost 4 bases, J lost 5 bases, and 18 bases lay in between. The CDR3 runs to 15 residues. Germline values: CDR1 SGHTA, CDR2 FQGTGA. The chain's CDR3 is CASSSMTGAGHEQYF. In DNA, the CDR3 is TGTGCCAGCAGCTCCATGACAGGCGCGGGTCACGAGCAGTACTTC.

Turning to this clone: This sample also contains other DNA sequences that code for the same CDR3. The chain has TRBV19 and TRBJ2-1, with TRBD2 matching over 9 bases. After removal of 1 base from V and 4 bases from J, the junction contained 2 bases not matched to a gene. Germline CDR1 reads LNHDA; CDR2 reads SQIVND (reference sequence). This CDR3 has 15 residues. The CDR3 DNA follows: TGTGCCAGTAGTATAGGACTAGCGGCATACAATGAGCAGTTCTTC. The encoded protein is CASSIGLAAYNEQFF.

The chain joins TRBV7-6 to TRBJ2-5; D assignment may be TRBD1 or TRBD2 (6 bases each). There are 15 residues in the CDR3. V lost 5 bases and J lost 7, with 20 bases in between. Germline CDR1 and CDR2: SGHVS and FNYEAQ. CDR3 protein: CASSPGAGKGGTQYF. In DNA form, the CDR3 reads TGTGCCAGCAGCCCCGGGGCAGGAAAGGGGGGGACCCAGTACTTC.

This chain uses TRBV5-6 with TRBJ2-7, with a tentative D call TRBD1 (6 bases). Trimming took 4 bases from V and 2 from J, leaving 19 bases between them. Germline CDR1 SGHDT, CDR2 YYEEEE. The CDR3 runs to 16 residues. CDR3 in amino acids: CASSPQGQGRTYEQYF. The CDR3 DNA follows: TGTGCCAGCAGCCCTCAGGGGCAGGGAAGAACCTACGAGCAGTACTTC.

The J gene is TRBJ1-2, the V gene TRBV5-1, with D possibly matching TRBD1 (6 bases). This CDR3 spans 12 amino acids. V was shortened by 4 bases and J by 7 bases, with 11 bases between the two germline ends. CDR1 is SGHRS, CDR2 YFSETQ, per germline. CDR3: CASSPDSLGYTF. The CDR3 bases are TGCGCCAGCAGCCCGGACAGTCTTGGCTACACCTTC.

The CDR3 DNA sequence: TGCGCCAGCAGCCAAGCAGCAGCAACGACAGATACGCAGTATTTT. It specifies CASSQAAATTDTQYF. V gene TRBV4-3 combines with J gene TRBJ2-3; D remains unclear. Germline CDR1 is LGHNA and CDR2 is YSLEER. Trimming cost V 1 base and J 3 bases, with 11 bases left between them. The CDR3 spans 15 residues.

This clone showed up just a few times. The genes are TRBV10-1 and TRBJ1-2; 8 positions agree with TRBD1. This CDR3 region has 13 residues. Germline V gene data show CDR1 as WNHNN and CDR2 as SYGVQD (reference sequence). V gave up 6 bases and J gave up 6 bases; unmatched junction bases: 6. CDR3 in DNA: TGCGCCAGCAGACCCCCAGGGGGCGATGGCTACACCTTC. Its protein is CASRPPGGDGYTF.

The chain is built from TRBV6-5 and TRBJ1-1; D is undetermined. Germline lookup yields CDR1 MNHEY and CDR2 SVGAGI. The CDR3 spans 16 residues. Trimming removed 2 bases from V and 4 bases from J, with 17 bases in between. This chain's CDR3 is CASSYIPAGAGTEAFF. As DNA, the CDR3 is TGTGCCAGCAGTTACATACCAGCGGGAGCGGGCACTGAAGCTTTCTTT.

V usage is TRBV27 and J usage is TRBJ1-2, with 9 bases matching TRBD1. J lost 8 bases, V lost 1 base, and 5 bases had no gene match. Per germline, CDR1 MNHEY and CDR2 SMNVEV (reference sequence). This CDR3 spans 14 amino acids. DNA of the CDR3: TGTGCCAGCAGTTTATACAGGGGGCAGAAGGGCTACACCTTC. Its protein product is CASSLYRGQKGYTF.

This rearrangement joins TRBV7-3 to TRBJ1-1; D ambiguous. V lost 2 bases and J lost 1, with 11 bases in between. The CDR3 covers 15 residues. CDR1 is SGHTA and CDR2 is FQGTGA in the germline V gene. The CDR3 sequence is CASSLLAGPNTEAFF. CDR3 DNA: TGTGCCAGCAGCTTATTGGCAGGCCCGAACACTGAAGCTTTCTTT.